Presented here are 20 T cell receptor beta chains from one specimen sequenced in a study of shared clonotypes between healthy human individuals. TCRdb's table, derived via immunoSEQ multiplex PCR, lists solely in-frame clones and lacks some. Here the sample spans about 510,000 clones, around 79% being singletons. Sequencing was carried out using PBMCs. These receptors came from a woman aged 35 to 49 in good health. Some clones in this sample may be carry-over from other donors' samples.

This clone appeared once. The chain links TRBV27 to TRBJ1-4, with TRBD1 matching over 8 bases. V gave up 8 bases and J gave up 1 base; unmatched junction bases: 9. CDR3 size: 16 residues. Germline lookup yields CDR1 MNHEY and CDR2 SMNVEV (reference sequence). CDR3: CASRQGAHETNEKLFF. In DNA, the CDR3 is TGTGCCAGCCGGCAGGGGGCGCACGAAACTAATGAAAAACTGTTTTTT.

The chain employs TRBV7-9 and TRBJ2-3, with D unclear. CDR1 SEHNR and CDR2 FQNEAQ come from the germline V gene (reference sequence). The CDR3 consists of 13 residues. V gave up 6 bases and J gave up 0 bases, with 7 bases separating them. As DNA, the CDR3 is TGTGCCAGCAGTCCCATGAGCACAGATACGCAGTATTTT. The encoded protein is CASSPMSTDTQYF.

The rearrangement uses TRBV6-5 and TRBJ2-7, with 10 bases that match TRBD1. This CDR3 is built from 16 residues. CDR1 and CDR2 from the germline V gene are MNHEY and SVGAGI. With V trimmed by 4 bases and J by 3 bases, 9 bases remained unmatched. The CDR3 DNA follows: TGTGCCAGCAGTTCCTCCCCGGGACAGGGGATCTACGAGCAGTACTTC. Encoded protein: CASSSSPGQGIYEQYF.

This rearrangement joins TRBV19 to TRBJ2-5; 10 positions match TRBD1. Germline V gene data show CDR1 as LNHDA and CDR2 as SQIVND (reference sequence). Trimming at V came to 4 bases and at J to 5 bases, leaving 10 bases not matched to a gene. The CDR3 loop spans 16 amino acids. The CDR3 region is CASSNRGQGGRETQYF. CDR3 coding DNA: TGTGCCAGTAGTAACCGCGGACAGGGGGGTAGGGAGACCCAGTACTTC. Full variable domain (outside the CDR3, taken from reference TRBV19 and TRBJ2-5): DGGITQSPKYLFRKEGQNVTLSCEQNLNHDAMYWYRQDPGQGLRLIYYSQIVNDFQKGDIAEGYSVSREKKESFPLTVTSAQKNPTAFYLCASSNRGQGGRETQYFGPGTRLLVL.

This chain connects TRBV28 to TRBJ1-5; 8 bases agree with TRBD1. The CDR3 runs 15 residues. Germline lookup yields CDR1 MDHEN and CDR2 SYDVKM. Trimming took 6 bases from V and 2 from J; bases not matched to a gene: 6. CDR3: CASSQTGQGNQPQHF. CDR3 sequence (DNA): TGTGCCAGCAGCCAGACGGGACAGGGCAATCAGCCCCAGCATTTT.

The J gene is TRBJ2-5, the V gene TRBV5-1, with 12 bases identical to TRBD2. V trimming: 0 bases; J trimming: 1 base; junction bases outside the gene matches: 1. CDR3 length: 16 residues. Germline V gene lookup returns CDR1 SGHRS and CDR2 YFSETQ. The CDR3 nucleotides read TGCGCCAGCAGCTTGGTACTAGCGGGAGGCCAAGAGACCCAGTACTTC. Translated, it gives CASSLVLAGGQETQYF.

This chain connects TRBV13 to TRBJ2-3, with TRBD2 matching 11 bases. CDR3 length equals 17 residues. Germline V CDR1 and CDR2: PRHDT, FYEKMQ (reference sequence). V shed 1 base and J 4 bases; nucleotides not matched to a gene: 7. The CDR3, as DNA: TGTGCCAGCAGCTTAGACCCGACTAGCGGGAAATCAGATACGCAGTATTTT. This sequence encodes CASSLDPTSGKSDTQYF.

This chain connects TRBV7-9 to TRBJ2-2; no clear D gene. This CDR3 region has 13 residues. Germline loops: CDR1 SEHNR, CDR2 FQNEAQ (reference sequence). Written as DNA, the CDR3 is TGTTGGTGGGGTTCCTCAAACACCGGGGAGCTGTTTTTT. Encoded protein: CWWGSSNTGELFF.

The chain is built from TRBV19 and TRBJ1-5; D not certain. The germline V and J ends were trimmed by 3 bases and 4 bases, with 7 bases remaining between them. CDR3 length: 13 amino acids. Germline V gene lookup returns CDR1 LNHDA and CDR2 SQIVND (reference sequence). The CDR3 reads CASSIRTNQPQHF. The CDR3, as DNA: TGTGCCAGTAGTATCCGGACGAATCAGCCCCAGCATTTT.

This clone was counted only a few times. The chain recombines TRBV10-2 with TRBJ2-2, with a tentative D call TRBD1 (6 bases). The V end was cut by 0 bases, the J end by 2 bases, with 19 bases between. The CDR3 covers 19 residues. Germline V gene lookup returns CDR1 WSHSY and CDR2 SAAADI. This chain's CDR3 is CASSESPLTGWINTGELFF. CDR3 nucleotide sequence: TGCGCCAGCAGTGAGTCCCCCTTGACAGGTTGGATAAACACCGGGGAGCTGTTTTTT.

This clone was picked up a small number of times. The CDR3 bases are TGCGCCAGTAAAGGAGACAGGGGCACTGAAGCTTTCTTT. Protein: CASKGDRGTEAFF. This chain uses TRBV23-1 with TRBJ1-1; 8 positions agree with TRBD1. TRBV23-1 carries the ORF label, with uncertain function. This CDR3 contains 13 residues. J was trimmed by 4 bases and V by 9 bases; bases with no gene match: 7.

This chain links TRBV10-1 with TRBJ2-1; maybe TRBD2 (7 bases). Trimming took off 4 bases at V and 4 bases at J, with 17 bases between the two ends. The V gene's germline CDR1 is WNHNN and CDR2 SYGVQD (reference sequence). The CDR3 length is 16 residues. CDR3 DNA sequence: TGCGCCAGCAGTGGATTCCGGGGGGCCGGGTACAATGAGCAGTTCTTC. Residues: CASSGFRGAGYNEQFF.

The chain is built from TRBV6-1 and TRBJ1-4, with 7 bases fitting TRBD1. Germline trimming cut 8 bases from V and 7 bases from J; bases unmatched to any gene: 10. The CDR3 runs to 14 residues. Looked up from germline, CDR1 is MNHNS and CDR2 is SASEGT. CDR3 residues: CASADRTRSEKLFF. CDR3 DNA sequence: TGTGCCAGCGCGGACAGGACTCGTAGTGAAAAACTGTTTTTT.

This clone appeared once. The V and J genes are TRBV7-2 and TRBJ1-1; TRBD1 might be the D (5 bases). CDR1 is SGHTA and CDR2 is FQGNSA in the germline V gene. The CDR3 runs 13 residues. With 0 bases removed from V and 7 bases from J, the gap between germline ends came to 9 bases. The CDR3 is CASSLAWDGEAFF. The CDR3 nucleotides read TGTGCCAGCAGCTTAGCCTGGGACGGTGAAGCTTTCTTT.

The DNA of the CDR3 is TGCGCCAGCACCACCGGGCGAGCGGCGGGGCTAGCAATTTCCTACGAGCAGTACTTC. Translation: CASTTGRAAGLAISYEQYF. The rearrangement links TRBV5-1 to TRBJ2-7, with D possibly TRBD2 on 6 matching bases. This CDR3 is built from 19 residues. The germline V and J ends were trimmed by 6 bases and 1 base, with 29 bases remaining between them. Germline V lookup: CDR1 SGHRS, CDR2 YFSETQ.

J is TRBJ1-2 and V is TRBV28; D gene unclear. The CDR3 loop spans 11 amino acids. The germline V gene encodes CDR1 MDHEN and CDR2 SYDVKM. The V end lost 7 bases, the J end lost 1 base, and 4 bases lay between the germline ends. Here the CDR3 reads CASMNNYGYTF. CDR3 DNA sequence: TGTGCCAGCATGAATAACTATGGCTACACCTTC.

This chain links TRBV9 with TRBJ1-2; 9 bases fit TRBD1. The CDR3 covers 14 residues. In germline, CDR1 is SGDLS, CDR2 YYNGEE. V lost 4 bases to trimming and J lost 5 bases; unmatched junction nucleotides: 6. In nucleotides, the CDR3 is TGTGCCAGCAGCCCGGGACAGGGCCTTTATGGCTACACCTTC. This gives the protein CASSPGQGLYGYTF.

This clone was seen ten or more times. Within the sample, other DNA sequences also encode this same CDR3. The V call is TRBV19, the J call TRBJ1-5; 7 nucleotides match TRBD1. J was trimmed by 4 bases and V by 7 bases; bases with no gene match: 4. The CDR3 is 13 residues long. Germline CDR1 and CDR2: LNHDA and SQIVND (reference sequence). The CDR3 sequence: CASTGTANQPQHF. The CDR3 DNA is TGTGCCAGTACTGGGACAGCTAATCAGCCCCAGCATTTT.

Comments on this clone: With a far larger clone one base away, a read error is the likely cause. J is TRBJ2-7 and V is TRBV6-4; unclear D gene. Germline CDR1 and CDR2: MRHNA and SNTAGT. CDR3 length: 15 amino acids. Trimming shortened V by 4 bases and J by 9 bases, and 22 bases separated the two germline ends. CDR3 bases: TGTGCCAGCAGTGCCAGACCCGGTTCAGCCCACGTGCAGTACTTC. It encodes CASSARPGSAHVQYF.

The chain employs TRBV28 and TRBJ2-1; D could derive from TRBD1 or TRBD2 (6 bases each). CDR1 MDHEN and CDR2 SYDVKM come from the germline V gene. This CDR3 has 16 amino acids. V lost 6 bases to trimming and J lost 7 bases, with 22 bases between them. Here the CDR3 DNA reads TGTGCCAGCAGATCCTGGGGGGCGCAAAGGGGAAATGAGCAGTTCTTC. Encoded protein: CASRSWGAQRGNEQFF. Full variable domain (outside the CDR3, taken from reference TRBV28 and TRBJ2-1): DVKVTQSSRYLVKRTGEKVFLECVQDMDHENMFWYRQDPGLGLRLIYFSYDVKMKEKGDIPEGYSVSREKKERFSLILESASTNQTSMYLCASRSWGAQRGNEQFFGPGTRLTVL.